This paragraph reports one T cell receptor beta chain. The source of the sample is a study of OX40 agonist ivuxolimab in advanced cancers. The CDR3 runs 15 residues. CDR1 is SGHTA and CDR2 is FQGNSA in the germline V gene. V lost 7 bases to trimming and J lost 5 bases, with 15 bases between them. Here immunoSEQ multiplex PCR was the method, and the copy in TCRdb shows in-frame clones only, minus some. Among some 67,000 clones listed, about 88% were seen once. The specimen comprised CD4+ or CD8+ T cells sorted from blood, sampled in a trial of the OX40 agonist ivuxolimab. This chain connects TRBV7-2 to TRBJ1-6; D might be TRBD1 (5 bases). The TCR comes from an adult with an advanced solid tumor such as melanoma, head and neck, liver or kidney cancer. This chain's CDR3 is CASNSGAGHNSPLHF. The CDR3 DNA is TGTGCCAGCAACTCTGGGGCCGGCCATAATTCACCCCTCCACTTT.